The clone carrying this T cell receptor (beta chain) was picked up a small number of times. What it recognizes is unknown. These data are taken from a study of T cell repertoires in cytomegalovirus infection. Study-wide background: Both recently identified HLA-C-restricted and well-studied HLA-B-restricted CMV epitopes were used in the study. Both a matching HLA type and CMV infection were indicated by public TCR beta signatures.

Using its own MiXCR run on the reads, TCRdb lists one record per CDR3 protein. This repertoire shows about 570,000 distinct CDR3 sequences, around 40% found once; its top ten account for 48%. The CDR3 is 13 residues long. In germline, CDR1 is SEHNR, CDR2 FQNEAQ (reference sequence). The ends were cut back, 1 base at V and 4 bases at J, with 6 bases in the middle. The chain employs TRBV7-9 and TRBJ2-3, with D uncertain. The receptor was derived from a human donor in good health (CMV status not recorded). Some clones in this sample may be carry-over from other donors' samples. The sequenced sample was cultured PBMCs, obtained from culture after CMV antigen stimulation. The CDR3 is CASSLDSADTQYF. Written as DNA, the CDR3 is TGTGCCAGCAGCTTAGACTCGGCAGATACGCAGTATTTT.